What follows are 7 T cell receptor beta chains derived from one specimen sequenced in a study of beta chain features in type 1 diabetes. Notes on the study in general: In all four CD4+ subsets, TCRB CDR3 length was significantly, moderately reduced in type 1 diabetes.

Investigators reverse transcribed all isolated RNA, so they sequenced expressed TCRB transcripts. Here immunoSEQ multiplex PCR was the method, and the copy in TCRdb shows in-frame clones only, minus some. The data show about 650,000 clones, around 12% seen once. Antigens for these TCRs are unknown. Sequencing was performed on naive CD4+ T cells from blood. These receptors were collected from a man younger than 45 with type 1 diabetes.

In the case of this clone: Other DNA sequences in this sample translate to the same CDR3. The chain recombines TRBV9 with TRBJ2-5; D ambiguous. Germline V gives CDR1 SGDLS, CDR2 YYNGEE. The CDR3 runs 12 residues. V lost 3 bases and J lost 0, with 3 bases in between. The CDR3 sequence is CASSADQETQYF. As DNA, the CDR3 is TGTGCCAGCAGCGCAGACCAAGAGACCCAGTACTTC. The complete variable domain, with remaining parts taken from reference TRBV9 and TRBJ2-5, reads DSGVTQTPKHLITATGQRVTLRCSPRSGDLSVYWYQQSLDQGLQFLIQYYNGEERAKGNILERFSAQQFPDLHSELNLSSLELGDSALYFCASSADQETQYFGPGTRLLVL.

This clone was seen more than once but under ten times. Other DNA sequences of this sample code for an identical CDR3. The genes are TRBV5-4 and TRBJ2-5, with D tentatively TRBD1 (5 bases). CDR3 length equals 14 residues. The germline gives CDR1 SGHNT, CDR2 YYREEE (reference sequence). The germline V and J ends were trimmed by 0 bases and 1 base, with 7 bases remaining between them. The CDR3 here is CASSLGQGQETQYF. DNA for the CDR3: TGTGCCAGCAGCTTGGGGCAGGGCCAAGAGACCCAGTACTTC.

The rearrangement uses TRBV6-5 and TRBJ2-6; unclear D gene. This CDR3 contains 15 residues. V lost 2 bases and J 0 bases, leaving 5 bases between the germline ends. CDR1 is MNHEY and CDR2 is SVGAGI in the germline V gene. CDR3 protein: CASSYGASGANVLTF. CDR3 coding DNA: TGTGCCAGCAGTTACGGAGCCTCTGGGGCCAACGTCCTGACTTTC.

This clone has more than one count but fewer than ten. The CDR3 sequence is CASSEQGSSSYEQYF. The CDR3 bases are TGTGCCAGCAGTGAACAGGGGAGCAGCTCCTACGAGCAGTACTTC. This rearrangement joins TRBV2 to TRBJ2-5; TRBD1 is a possible D gene (6 bases). The J call may be incorrect, as the DNA end agrees better with TRBJ2-7. The CDR3 length is 15 residues. The germline V gene has CDR1 SNHLY and CDR2 FYNNEI.

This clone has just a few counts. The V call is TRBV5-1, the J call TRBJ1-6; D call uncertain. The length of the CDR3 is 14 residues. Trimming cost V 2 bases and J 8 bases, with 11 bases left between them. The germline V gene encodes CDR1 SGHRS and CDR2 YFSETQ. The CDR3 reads CASSFPRTDSPLHF. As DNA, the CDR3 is TGCGCCAGCAGCTTCCCCAGAACTGATTCACCCCTCCACTTT.

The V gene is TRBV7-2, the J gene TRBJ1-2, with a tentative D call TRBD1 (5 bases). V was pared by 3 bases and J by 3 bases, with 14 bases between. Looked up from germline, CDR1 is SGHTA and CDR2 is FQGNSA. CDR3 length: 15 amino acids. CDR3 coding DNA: TGTGCCAGCAGCTTTACCTCAGGGCCCGACTATGGCTACACCTTC. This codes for CASSFTSGPDYGYTF.

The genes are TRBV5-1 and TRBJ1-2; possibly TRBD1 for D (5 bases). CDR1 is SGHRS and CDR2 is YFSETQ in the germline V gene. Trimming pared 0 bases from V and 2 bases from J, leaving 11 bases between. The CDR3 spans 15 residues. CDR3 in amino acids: CASSLAVGQNYGYTF. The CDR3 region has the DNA TGCGCCAGCAGCTTGGCGGTGGGGCAGAACTATGGCTACACCTTC.